The sample holds a few counts of the clone carrying this T cell receptor (beta chain). Overnight CMV lysate stimulation of fresh PBMCs defined donor CMV status by CD4+ IFNgamma. The CDR3 runs 14 residues. Germline V gene sequence: CDR1 SGHKS, CDR2 YYEKEE (reference sequence). The germline V and J ends were trimmed by 0 bases and 4 bases, with 10 bases remaining between them. Two oligonucleotides, mixed equimolar, formed the beta constant-region primer covering TRBC1 and TRBC2. Nested alpha and beta constant-region primers with the SP2 primer drove four PCR rounds on ligated cDNA. The cDNA 3' end received a ligated single-stranded oligonucleotide carrying the SP2 primer and a 12-nucleotide UMI. TCRdb re-derived calls from the UMI-ligation and nested PCR reads in MiXCR, one entry per CDR3 protein. The data contain 15,000 or so distinct CDR3 sequences, around 10% of them seen just once; the ten biggest clones take up roughly 23%.

The data were taken from a study of naive and memory T cell subsets. The sequenced sample was central memory CD8+ T cells from blood. The receptor was derived from a human donor in good health. This chain connects TRBV5-5 to TRBJ1-2, with unresolved D. The CDR3 sequence is CASSLGGVLYGYTF. The CDR3 nucleotides are TGTGCCAGCAGCTTGGGCGGAGTCCTCTATGGCTACACCTTC.